This T cell receptor (beta chain) was observed in a study of T-cell memory formation after mild COVID-19. Overall study findings and caveats: Pre-infection memory already had some responding clones, implying cross-reactive memory joined.

TCRdb redid the calling of the 5' RACE reads with MiXCR, one entry per CDR3 protein. The sample shows 200,000 to 300,000 distinct CDR3 sequences, less than 20% of them seen only once. This CDR3 is 14 amino acids long. V was clipped by 2 bases and J by 6 bases; unmatched bases: 7. CDR1 is MNHEY, CDR2 SMNVEV, per germline (reference sequence). The sample holds a few counts of this clonotype. Its target is not known. The chain recombines TRBV27 with TRBJ2-7; 7 bases fit TRBD2. The sample comprised PBMCs or a T cell subset sorted from them (not recorded which). This TCR derives from an adult woman who had mild COVID-19 (a few samples of this study predate the infection). Cell type and time point are not known. CDR3 residues: CASSLGGSVGEQYF. For the CDR3, the DNA is TGTGCCAGCAGTTTAGGCGGGAGCGTCGGCGAGCAGTACTTC.